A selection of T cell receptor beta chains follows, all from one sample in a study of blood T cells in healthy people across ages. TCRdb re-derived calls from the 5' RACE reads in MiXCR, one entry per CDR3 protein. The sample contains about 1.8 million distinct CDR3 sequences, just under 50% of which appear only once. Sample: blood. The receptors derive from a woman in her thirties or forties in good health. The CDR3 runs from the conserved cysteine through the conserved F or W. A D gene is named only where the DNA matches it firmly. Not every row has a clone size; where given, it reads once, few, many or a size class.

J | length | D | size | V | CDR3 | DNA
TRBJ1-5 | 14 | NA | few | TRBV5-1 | CASSLSGGGQPQHF | TGTGCCAGCAGTTTATCGGGAGGTGGTCAGCCCCAGCATTTT
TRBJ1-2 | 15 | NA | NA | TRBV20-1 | CSATQSLGSSIGYTF | TGCAGTGCTACCCAGTCCTTAGGCAGTTCAATCGGCTACACCTTC
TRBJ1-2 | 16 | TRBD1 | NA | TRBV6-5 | CASSYSPGTGHYGYTF | TGTGCCAGCAGTTACTCCCCAGGGACAGGACACTATGGCTACACCTTC
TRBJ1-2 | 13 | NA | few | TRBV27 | CASSWDGLYGYTF | TGTGCCAGCAGTTGGGACGGTTTATATGGCTACACCTTC
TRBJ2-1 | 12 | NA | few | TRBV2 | CADGGREGEQFF | TGTGCAGACGGGGGCAGGGAGGGTGAGCAGTTCTTC
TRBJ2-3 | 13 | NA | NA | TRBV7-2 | CASSSAVPDAQYF | TGTGCCAGCAGCTCAGCGGTTCCAGATGCGCAGTATTTT
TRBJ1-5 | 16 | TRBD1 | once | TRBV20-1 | CSAQTGEGYGNQPQHF | TGCAGTGCCCAGACAGGGGAGGGGTATGGCAATCAGCCCCAGCATTTT
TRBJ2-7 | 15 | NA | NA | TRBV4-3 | CASSQAEGPLREQYF | TGCGCCAGCAGCCAAGCTGAGGGGCCGTTGCGGGAGCAGTACTTC
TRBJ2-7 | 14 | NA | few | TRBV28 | CASSLIRDGGEQYF | TGTGCCAGCAGTTTAATCAGGGACGGGGGCGAGCAGTACTTC
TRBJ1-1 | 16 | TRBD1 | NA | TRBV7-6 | CASSLAPGQGATEAFF | TGTGCCAGCAGCTTAGCACCGGGACAGGGGGCGACTGAAGCTTTCTTT